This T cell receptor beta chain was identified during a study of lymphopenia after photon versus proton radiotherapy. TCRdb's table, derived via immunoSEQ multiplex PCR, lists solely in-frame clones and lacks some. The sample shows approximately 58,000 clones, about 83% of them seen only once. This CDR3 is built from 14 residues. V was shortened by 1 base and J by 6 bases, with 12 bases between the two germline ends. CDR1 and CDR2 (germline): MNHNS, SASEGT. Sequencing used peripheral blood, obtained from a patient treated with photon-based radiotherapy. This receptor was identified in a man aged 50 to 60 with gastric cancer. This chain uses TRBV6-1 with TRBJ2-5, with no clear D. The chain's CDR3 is CASSEEVRAKTQYF. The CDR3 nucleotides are TGTGCCAGCAGTGAAGAGGTGCGAGCGAAGACCCAGTACTTC.